The 29 T cell receptor beta chains in this list originate from one sample, sequenced in a study of blood T cell repertoires in COVID-19. Assay: immunoSEQ multiplex PCR; the TCRdb copy retains only in-frame clones and omits some. The table shows 330,000 or so clones, with roughly 87% occurring only once. Sample: PBMCs or T cells enriched from blood (not recorded which). Receptors originate from a woman aged 25 to 39 who had recovered from COVID-19.

This clone has just a few counts. The V and J genes are TRBV15 and TRBJ2-2, with a possible D match to TRBD1 (6 bases). Germline V CDR1 and CDR2: LNHNV, YYDKDF (reference sequence). V lost 5 bases, J lost 3 bases, and 22 bases lay in between. The CDR3 is 18 amino acids. The CDR3 coding sequence is TGTGCCACCAGCCCCCGGGACACCGAACCCTCCTACACCGGGGAGCTGTTTTTT. It encodes CATSPRDTEPSYTGELFF.

This sequence joins TRBV5-1 and TRBJ2-7; 8 bases fit TRBD1. The CDR3 spans 14 residues. After removal of 0 bases from V and 5 bases from J, the junction contained 4 bases not matched to a gene. Germline V CDR1 and CDR2: SGHRS, YFSETQ. Here the CDR3 reads CASSLGYRGNEQYF. As DNA, the CDR3 is TGCGCCAGCAGCTTGGGCTACAGGGGGAACGAGCAGTACTTC.

The rearrangement uses TRBV20-1 and TRBJ2-5, with D uncertain. The V gene lost 6 bases and the J gene lost 5 bases, with 7 bases spanning the gap. Germline lookup yields CDR1 DFQATT and CDR2 SNEGSKA (reference sequence). The CDR3 runs 10 residues. CDR3 sequence: CSAEQETQYF. CDR3 DNA: TGCAGTGCGGAGCAGGAGACCCAGTACTTC.

This clone appeared a few times. This chain links TRBV5-4 with TRBJ1-2, with 8 bases that match TRBD1. V shed 7 bases, J shed 2 bases, and the junction held 13 bases outside the gene matches. The CDR3 length is 16 residues. Germline V gene sequence: CDR1 SGHNT, CDR2 YYREEE (reference sequence). The CDR3 protein is CASAPGDRYGNYGYTF. CDR3 bases: TGTGCCAGCGCACCTGGGGACAGGTATGGCAACTATGGCTACACCTTC.

The count of this clone is one. The rearrangement joins TRBV25-1 to TRBJ2-2, with a weak D call TRBD1 (6 bases). Deletions cut 10 bases from V and 4 bases from J, with 19 bases between. This CDR3 is 15 amino acids long. The germline gives CDR1 MGHDK, CDR2 SYGVNS. CDR3 region: CANYDLEGGTGELFF. DNA for the CDR3: TGTGCCAACTACGATTTAGAAGGGGGCACCGGGGAGCTGTTTTTT.

V usage is TRBV4-1 and J usage is TRBJ2-7; 8 bases agree with TRBD2. The V gene's germline CDR1 is MGHRA and CDR2 YSYEKL. This CDR3 comprises 18 residues. Unmatched junction bases numbered 14, after V lost 4 bases and J lost 0 bases. This CDR3 is CASSPLARGGSSSYEQYF. In DNA form, the CDR3 reads TGCGCCAGCAGCCCTCTCGCCCGCGGGGGGTCTAGCTCCTACGAGCAGTACTTC.

The chain has TRBV9 and TRBJ1-6; 8 nucleotides match TRBD1. J gave up 9 bases and V 0 bases, and 5 bases lay outside the gene matches. Germline V gene sequence: CDR1 SGDLS, CDR2 YYNGEE. CDR3 length equals 15 residues. CDR3 in DNA: TGTGCCAGCAGCGTAGGAACAGGGGGTAGTTCACCCCTCCACTTT. Residues: CASSVGTGGSSPLHF.

The genes are TRBV5-1 and TRBJ2-5, with 8 nucleotides matching TRBD2. This CDR3 region has 13 residues. V was clipped by 0 bases and J by 10 bases; unmatched bases: 5. Germline V gene data show CDR1 as SGHRS and CDR2 as YFSETQ. This CDR3 is CASSLDNSGSQYF. For the CDR3, the DNA is TGCGCCAGCAGCTTGGATAACAGCGGGAGCCAGTACTTC.

About this clone: The same CDR3 also results from other DNA sequences found in this sample. The V and J genes are TRBV5-1 and TRBJ1-1, with D possibly being TRBD1 (5 bases). In germline, CDR1 is SGHRS, CDR2 YFSETQ. This CDR3 has 13 residues. Trimming took 4 bases from V and 1 from J, leaving 8 bases between them. The DNA of the CDR3 is TGCGCCAGCAGCGATCAGGGGAACACTGAAGCTTTCTTT. Translated: CASSDQGNTEAFF. Full variable domain (rest looked up from reference TRBV5-1 and TRBJ1-1): KAGVTQTPRYLIKTRGQQVTLSCSPISGHRSVSWYQQTPGQGLQFLFEYFSETQRNKGNFPGRFSGRQFSNSRSEMNVSTLELGDSALYLCASSDQGNTEAFFGQGTRLTVV.

The genes are TRBV11-2 and TRBJ1-6; maybe TRBD1 (5 bases). The CDR3 totals 16 residues. CDR1 and CDR2 from the germline V gene are SGHAT and FQNNGV. Trimming took 0 bases from V and 6 from J, leaving 12 bases between them. CDR3 bases: TGTGCCAGCAGCTTAGATGTTCCCAGGGTTAATTCACCCCTCCACTTT. Its translation is CASSLDVPRVNSPLHF.

In this sample, this clone turned up many times. V gene TRBV6-6 combines with J gene TRBJ2-1; TRBD2 aligns across 8 bases. There are 15 residues in the CDR3. The V gene end was trimmed by 2 bases and the J gene end by 8 bases; junction bases not matched to a gene: 8. Germline V gives CDR1 MNHNY, CDR2 SVGAGI (reference sequence). The CDR3 sequence is CASSYAGGGGDEQFF. The CDR3 DNA is TGTGCCAGCAGTTACGCGGGAGGTGGGGGCGATGAGCAGTTCTTC.

This chain uses TRBV7-8 with TRBJ1-5; D ambiguous. CDR3 size: 17 residues. Trimming pared 2 bases from V and 0 bases from J, leaving 14 bases between. Germline V gene lookup returns CDR1 SGHVS and CDR2 FQNEAQ. The CDR3 coding sequence is TGTGCCAGCAGCTTATCGGCCAGGAGGTATAGCAATCAGCCCCAGCATTTT. Protein sequence: CASSLSARRYSNQPQHF.

CDR3 protein: CASSLGPPDNQPQHF. The CDR3 DNA follows: TGTGCCAGCAGCTTGGGCCCCCCAGACAATCAGCCCCAGCATTTT. J is TRBJ1-5 and V is TRBV13; D gene unclear. This CDR3 has 15 amino acids. Trimming cost V 3 bases and J 3 bases, with 12 bases left between them. CDR1 is PRHDT, CDR2 FYEKMQ, per germline (reference sequence).

The chain recombines TRBV27 with TRBJ2-7; 14 bases are a match to TRBD2. The germline V gene encodes CDR1 MNHEY and CDR2 SMNVEV (reference sequence). The CDR3 contains 16 residues. V shed 6 bases and J 3 bases; nucleotides not matched to a gene: 7. The CDR3 loop reads CASRSGTSGSVYEQYF. CDR3 nucleotides: TGTGCCAGCAGGTCTGGGACTAGCGGGAGTGTCTACGAGCAGTACTTC.

The chain couples TRBV29-1 to TRBJ1-2; D is perhaps TRBD1 (5 bases). The CDR3 runs 15 residues. Trimming cost V 4 bases and J 0 bases, with 15 bases left between them. The V gene's germline CDR1 is SQVTM and CDR2 ANQGSEA. CDR3: CSVAPQTTANYGYTF. The CDR3, as DNA: TGCAGCGTTGCCCCCCAGACGACAGCTAACTATGGCTACACCTTC.

Comment on this clone: This CDR3 is also generated by other DNA sequences in the sample. This chain uses TRBV5-6 with TRBJ1-2; no clear D gene. The germline V gene encodes CDR1 SGHDT and CDR2 YYEEEE. The CDR3 extends over 12 amino acids. V lost 4 bases to trimming and J lost 3 bases, with 7 bases between them. The CDR3 is CASSPGDYGYTF. The CDR3 coding sequence is TGTGCCAGCAGCCCCGGGGACTATGGCTACACCTTC.

The chain recombines TRBV6-2 or TRBV6-3 with TRBJ1-1; 8 bases are shared with TRBD1. This CDR3 contains 17 residues. J was trimmed by 3 bases and V by 5 bases; bases with no gene match: 14. Germline V gene lookup returns CDR1 MNHEY and CDR2 SVGEGT. CDR3 residues: CASSRLRTGTKDTEAFF. In DNA form, the CDR3 reads TGTGCCAGCAGTAGACTTAGGACAGGGACGAAAGACACTGAAGCTTTCTTT.

The chain links TRBV28 to TRBJ2-3; D perhaps matches TRBD1 (6 bases). The CDR3 has 16 amino acids. CDR1 is MDHEN, CDR2 SYDVKM, per germline. V was clipped by 7 bases and J by 2 bases, with 19 bases between them. Here the CDR3 DNA reads TGTGCCAGCACCCCCTCGACAGGTGGTTTCACAGATACGCAGTATTTT. Residues: CASTPSTGGFTDTQYF.

The table lists this clone with many counts. The chain carries TRBV27 and TRBJ1-1; 9 nucleotides match TRBD1. This CDR3 spans 15 amino acids. Per the germline V gene, CDR1 is MNHEY and CDR2 is SMNVEV (reference sequence). V lost 6 bases and J lost 2; bases outside the gene matches: 7. The CDR3 here is CASSLTGGFNTEAFF. The CDR3 region has the DNA TGTGCCAGCAGCCTGACAGGGGGATTTAACACTGAAGCTTTCTTT.

The chain uses TRBV10-1 and TRBJ2-1, with 7 positions matching TRBD2. V shed 0 bases, J shed 3 bases, and the junction held 8 bases outside the gene matches. CDR1 and CDR2 from the germline V gene are WNHNN and SYGVQD (reference sequence). CDR3 length: 17 residues. The CDR3 DNA reads TGCGCCAGCAGTGAGTCCTTTCTAGCGGTAATCTACAATGAGCAGTTCTTC. Residues: CASSESFLAVIYNEQFF.

The chain employs TRBV10-3 and TRBJ1-1; 8 nucleotides agree with TRBD1. This CDR3 has 16 residues. V gave up 10 bases and J gave up 1 base; unmatched junction bases: 14. Germline V gene data show CDR1 as ENHRY and CDR2 as SYGVKD. The CDR3 DNA reads TGTGCCAGCCAAGGTTGGGCAGGGGGCGCGAACACTGAAGCTTTCTTT. It is translated as CASQGWAGGANTEAFF.

This clone appeared a single time. CDR3 amino acids: CASSPEQGNEQFF. DNA of the CDR3: TGTGCCAGCTCACCGGAACAGGGAAATGAGCAGTTCTTC. The chain joins TRBV18 to TRBJ2-1, with D tentatively TRBD1 (6 bases). Germline V gene data show CDR1 as KGHSH and CDR2 as LQKENI. V lost 3 bases and J lost 7, with 10 bases in between. This CDR3 is built from 13 residues.

J is TRBJ2-7 and V is TRBV6-9, with TRBD1 matching 7 bases. The CDR3 is 13 amino acids. V gave up 8 bases and J gave up 6 bases; unmatched junction bases: 10. Germline V gene sequence: CDR1 MNHGY, CDR2 SVAAGI. The chain's CDR3 is CASRGRGTGEQYF. The CDR3 nucleotides are TGTGCCAGCCGGGGCAGGGGGACGGGCGAGCAGTACTTC.

The rearrangement joins TRBV6-2 or TRBV6-3 to TRBJ2-3, with 7 bases matching TRBD1. Germline loops: CDR1 MNHEY, CDR2 SVGEGT. V was pared by 2 bases and J by 0 bases, with 5 bases of the junction left unmatched. This CDR3 contains 16 residues. The CDR3 here is CASSYGTADSTDTQYF. The CDR3 DNA reads TGTGCCAGCAGTTACGGGACAGCTGATAGCACAGATACGCAGTATTTT.

CDR3 nucleotides: TGTGCCAGCAGCGTCAGGACAGGGGAGGACGAGCAGTACTTC. It translates to CASSVRTGEDEQYF. The chain combines TRBV7-9 with TRBJ2-7; 9 nucleotides align to TRBD1. The CDR3 consists of 14 residues. Germline-derived CDR1 and CDR2 are SEHNR and FQNEAQ (reference sequence). The V segment lost 5 bases and the J segment 5 bases; nucleotides outside the gene matches: 7.

The CDR3 sequence: CASSLLAAEKLFF. CDR3 DNA sequence: TGTGCCAGCAGTCTCCTGGCAGCGGAAAAACTGTTTTTT. The chain recombines TRBV6-5 with TRBJ1-4; D ambiguous. The germline gives CDR1 MNHEY, CDR2 SVGAGI. Trimming removed 5 bases at V and 8 bases at J, with 12 bases between. The CDR3 spans 13 residues.

The gene calls are TRBV7-2 and TRBJ1-1; a weak D match, TRBD1 (6 bases). Between the trimmed V and J ends, which lost 4 bases and 1 base, there was a span of 13 bases. This CDR3 comprises 15 residues. Germline V lookup: CDR1 SGHTA, CDR2 FQGNSA. The CDR3: CASSSPLGGNTEAFF. The CDR3 DNA is TGTGCCAGCAGCTCCCCATTAGGGGGGAACACTGAAGCTTTCTTT.

The genes are TRBV28 and TRBJ2-1, with 9 bases identical to TRBD1. CDR3 size: 17 residues. The germline V gene encodes CDR1 MDHEN and CDR2 SYDVKM. Losses at the gene ends were 4 bases for V and 6 bases for J; bases not matched to a gene: 13. CDR3 loop: CASSSTADRGRRNEQFF. In DNA form, the CDR3 reads TGTGCCAGCAGTTCCACCGCGGACAGGGGTCGTCGCAATGAGCAGTTCTTC.

The chain carries TRBV2 and TRBJ1-4, with 7 bases matching TRBD1. Germline CDR1 reads SNHLY; CDR2 reads FYNNEI. Losses at the gene ends were 2 bases for V and 6 bases for J; bases not matched to a gene: 3. This CDR3 comprises 14 residues. DNA for the CDR3: TGTGCCAGCAGTGAATTTGGGACAGATGAAAAACTGTTTTTT. This encodes CASSEFGTDEKLFF.